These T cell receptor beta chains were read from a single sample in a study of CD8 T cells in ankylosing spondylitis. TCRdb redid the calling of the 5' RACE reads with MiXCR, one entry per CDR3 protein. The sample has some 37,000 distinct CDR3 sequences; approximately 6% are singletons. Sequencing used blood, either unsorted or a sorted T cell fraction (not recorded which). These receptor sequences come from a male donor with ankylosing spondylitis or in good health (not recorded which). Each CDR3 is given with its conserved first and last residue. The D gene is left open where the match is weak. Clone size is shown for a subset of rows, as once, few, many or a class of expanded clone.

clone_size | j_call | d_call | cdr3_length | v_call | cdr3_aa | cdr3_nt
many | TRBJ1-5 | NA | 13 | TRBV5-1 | CASSRDIHQPQHF | TGCGCCAGCAGCCGGGACATCCATCAGCCCCAGCATTTT
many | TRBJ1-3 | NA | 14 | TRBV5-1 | CASSPGTFGNTIYF | TGCGCCAGCAGCCCCGGGACATTTGGAAACACCATATATTTT
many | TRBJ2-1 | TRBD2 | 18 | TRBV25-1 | CASSELTPSAGERDEQFF | TGTGCCAGCAGTGAACTTACCCCTTCGGCGGGGGAGAGAGATGAGCAGTTCTTC
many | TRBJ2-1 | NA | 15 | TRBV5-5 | CASSLDGDSYNEQFF | TGTGCCAGCAGCTTGGACGGGGATTCCTACAATGAGCAGTTCTTC
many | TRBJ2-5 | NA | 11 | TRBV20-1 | CSATFQETQYF | TGCAGTGCTACCTTCCAAGAGACCCAGTACTTC
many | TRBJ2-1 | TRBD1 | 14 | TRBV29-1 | CSTRTGPLYNEQFF | TGCAGCACTCGGACAGGACCTCTCTACAATGAGCAGTTCTTC
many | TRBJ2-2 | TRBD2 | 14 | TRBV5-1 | CASRPGGSTGELFF | TGCGCCAGCAGACCTGGCGGGAGTACCGGGGAGCTGTTTTTT
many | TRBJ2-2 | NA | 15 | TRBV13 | CASSLRGTWARELFF | TGTGCCAGCAGCTTACGTGGGACTTGGGCCCGGGAGCTGTTTTTT
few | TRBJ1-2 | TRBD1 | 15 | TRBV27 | CASARFRQGNYGYTF | TGTGCCAGCGCCCGGTTCCGACAGGGAAACTATGGCTACACCTTC
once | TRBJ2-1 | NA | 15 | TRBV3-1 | CASSGSGSGYNEQFF | TGTGCCAGCAGCGGAAGCGGGTCCGGATACAATGAGCAGTTCTTC
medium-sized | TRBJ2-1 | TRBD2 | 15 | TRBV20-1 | CSAPAGAGVTNEQFF | TGCAGTGCTCCCGCTGGAGCGGGAGTAACTAATGAGCAGTTCTTC
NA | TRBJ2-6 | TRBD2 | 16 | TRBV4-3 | CASSPERGTGANVLTF | TGCGCCAGCAGCCCGGAGCGGGGCACCGGGGCCAACGTCCTGACTTTC
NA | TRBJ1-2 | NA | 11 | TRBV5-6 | CASSLSRGYTF | TGTGCCAGCAGCTTGTCGCGAGGCTACACCTTC
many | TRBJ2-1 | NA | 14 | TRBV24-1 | CATSDLWATGLQFF | TGTGCCACCAGTGATTTGTGGGCCACGGGACTGCAGTTCTTC
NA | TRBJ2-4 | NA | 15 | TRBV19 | CASSMGGANKNIQYF | TGTGCCAGTAGTATGGGGGGAGCCAACAAAAACATTCAGTACTTC
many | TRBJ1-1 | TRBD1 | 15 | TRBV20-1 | CSAIPGQGASPMSFF | TGCAGTGCTATCCCGGGACAGGGGGCCTCTCCGATGTCTTTCTTT
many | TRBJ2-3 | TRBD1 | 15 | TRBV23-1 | CASSTGAGGTDTQYF | TGCGCCAGCAGCACCGGAGCAGGGGGAACAGATACGCAGTATTTT
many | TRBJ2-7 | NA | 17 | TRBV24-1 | CATSGAAPGRPRDEQYF | TGTGCCACCAGTGGCGCCGCTCCGGGACGGCCCCGGGACGAGCAGTACTTC
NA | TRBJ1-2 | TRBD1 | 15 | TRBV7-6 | CASSLSTGDGNDYTF | TGTGCCAGCAGCCTATCGACAGGGGACGGGAATGACTACACCTTC
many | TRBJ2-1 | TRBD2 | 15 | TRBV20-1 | CSARRGSGGSNEQFF | TGCAGTGCTAGAAGGGGAAGCGGGGGTTCAAATGAGCAGTTCTTC
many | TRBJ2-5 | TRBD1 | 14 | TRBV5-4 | CASSFVGTEETQYF | TGTGCCAGCAGCTTCGTAGGGACAGAAGAGACCCAGTACTTC
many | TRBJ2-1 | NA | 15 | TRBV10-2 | CASKRDPGTYNEQFF | TGCGCCAGCAAACGGGACCCAGGCACCTACAATGAGCAGTTCTTC
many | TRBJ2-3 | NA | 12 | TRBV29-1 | CSVDGGPDTQYF | TGCAGCGTTGACGGGGGCCCAGATACGCAGTATTTT
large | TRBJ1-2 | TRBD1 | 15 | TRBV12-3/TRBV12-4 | CASTHWTGFNYGYTF | TGTGCCAGCACTCATTGGACAGGGTTTAACTATGGCTACACCTTC
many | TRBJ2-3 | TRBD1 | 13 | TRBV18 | CASSTGVTDTQYF | TGTGCCAGCTCGACAGGGGTCACAGATACGCAGTATTTT
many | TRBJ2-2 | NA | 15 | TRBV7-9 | CASSFRQSFTGELFF | TGTGCCAGCAGCTTCAGACAGTCTTTCACCGGGGAGCTGTTTTTT
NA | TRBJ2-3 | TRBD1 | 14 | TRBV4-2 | CASSPGQGINTQYF | TGTGCCAGCAGCCCTGGACAGGGGATAAATACGCAGTATTTT
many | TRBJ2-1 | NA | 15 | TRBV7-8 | CASSRVGSRFNEQFF | TGTGCCAGCAGCCGGGTGGGCAGCCGGTTCAATGAGCAGTTCTTC
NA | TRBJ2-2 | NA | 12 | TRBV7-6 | CASSGGIGELFF | TGTGCCTCTAGTGGGGGAATCGGGGAGCTGTTTTTT
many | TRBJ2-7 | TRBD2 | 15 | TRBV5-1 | CASSLSGSRSYEQYF | TGCGCCAGCAGCTTGAGCGGGAGCCGCTCCTACGAGCAGTACTTC
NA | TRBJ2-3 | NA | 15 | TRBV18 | CASSPNSFSPDTQYF | TGTGCCAGCTCACCAAATTCCTTTTCACCAGATACGCAGTATTTT
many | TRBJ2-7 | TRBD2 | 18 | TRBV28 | CASSPYRRTSGRANEQYF | TGTGCCAGCAGTCCGTATCGAAGGACTAGCGGGAGGGCGAACGAGCAGTACTTC
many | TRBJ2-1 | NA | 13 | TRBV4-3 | CASSQTGYNEQFF | TGCGCCAGCAGCCAGACGGGATACAATGAGCAGTTCTTC